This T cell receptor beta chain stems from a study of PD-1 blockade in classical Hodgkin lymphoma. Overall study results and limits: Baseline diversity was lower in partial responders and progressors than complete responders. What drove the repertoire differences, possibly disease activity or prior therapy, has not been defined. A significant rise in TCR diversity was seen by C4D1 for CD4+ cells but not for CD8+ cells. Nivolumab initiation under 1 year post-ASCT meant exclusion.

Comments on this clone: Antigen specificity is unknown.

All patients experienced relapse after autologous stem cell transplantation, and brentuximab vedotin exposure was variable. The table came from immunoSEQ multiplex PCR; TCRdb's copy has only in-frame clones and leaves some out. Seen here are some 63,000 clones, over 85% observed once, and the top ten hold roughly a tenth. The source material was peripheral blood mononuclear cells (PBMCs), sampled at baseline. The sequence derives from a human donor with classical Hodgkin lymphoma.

This chain's CDR3 is CASSLQPGRGGTDTQYF. The DNA for the CDR3 is TGTGCCAGCAGCCTCCAGCCGGGGCGGGGCGGCACAGATACGCAGTATTTT. The V and J genes are TRBV5-6 and TRBJ2-3; the D gene is possibly TRBD2 (6 bases). Trimming took 4 bases from V and 1 from J, leaving 19 bases between them. The germline V gene has CDR1 SGHDT and CDR2 YYEEEE. CDR3 length: 17 amino acids.